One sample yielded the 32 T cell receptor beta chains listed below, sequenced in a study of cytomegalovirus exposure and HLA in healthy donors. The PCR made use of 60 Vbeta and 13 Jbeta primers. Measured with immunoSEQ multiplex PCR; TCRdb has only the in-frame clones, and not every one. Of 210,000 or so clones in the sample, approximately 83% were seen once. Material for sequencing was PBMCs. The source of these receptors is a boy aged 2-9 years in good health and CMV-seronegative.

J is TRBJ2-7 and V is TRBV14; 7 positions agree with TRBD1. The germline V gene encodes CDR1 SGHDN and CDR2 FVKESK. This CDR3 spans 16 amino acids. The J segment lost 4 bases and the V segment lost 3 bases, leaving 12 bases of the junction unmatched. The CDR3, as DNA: TGTGCCAGCAGCCACCACAGGGGCCGTGAGGGTTACGAGCAGTACTTC. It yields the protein CASSHHRGREGYEQYF. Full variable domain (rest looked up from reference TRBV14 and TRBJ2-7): EAGVTQFPSHSVIEKGQTVTLRCDPISGHDNLYWYRRVMGKEIKFLLHFVKESKQDESGMPNNRFLAERTGGTYSTLKVQPAELEDSGVYFCASSHHRGREGYEQYFGPGTRLTVT.

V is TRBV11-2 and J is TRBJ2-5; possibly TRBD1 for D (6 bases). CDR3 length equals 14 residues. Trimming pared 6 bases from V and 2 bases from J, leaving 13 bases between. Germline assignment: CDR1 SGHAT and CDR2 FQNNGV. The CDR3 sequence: CASRDTGLQETQYF. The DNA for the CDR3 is TGTGCCAGCAGAGACACAGGGCTGCAAGAGACCCAGTACTTC.

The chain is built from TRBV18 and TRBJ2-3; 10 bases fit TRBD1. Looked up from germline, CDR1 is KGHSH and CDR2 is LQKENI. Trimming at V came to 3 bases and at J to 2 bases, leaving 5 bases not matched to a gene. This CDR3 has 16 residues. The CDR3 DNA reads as TGTGCCAGCTCACCCAGGACAGGGGGATACACAGATACGCAGTATTTT. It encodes CASSPRTGGYTDTQYF.

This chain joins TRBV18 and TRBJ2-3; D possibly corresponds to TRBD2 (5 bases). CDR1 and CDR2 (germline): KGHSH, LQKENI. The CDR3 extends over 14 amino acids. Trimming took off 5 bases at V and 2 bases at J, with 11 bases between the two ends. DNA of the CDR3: TGTGCCAGCTCAGAGCTTAGCGACACAGATACGCAGTATTTT. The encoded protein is CASSELSDTDTQYF.

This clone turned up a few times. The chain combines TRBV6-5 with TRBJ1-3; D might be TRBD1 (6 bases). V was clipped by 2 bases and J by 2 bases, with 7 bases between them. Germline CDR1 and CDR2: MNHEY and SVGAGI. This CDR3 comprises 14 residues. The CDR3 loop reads CASSYQGPGNTIYF. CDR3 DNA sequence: TGTGCCAGCAGTTACCAGGGGCCTGGAAACACCATATATTTT.

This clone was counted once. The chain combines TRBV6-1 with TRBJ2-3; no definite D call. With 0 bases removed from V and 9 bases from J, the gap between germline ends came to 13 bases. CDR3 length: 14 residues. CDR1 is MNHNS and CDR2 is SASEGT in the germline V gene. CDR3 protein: CASSEASRSRTQYF. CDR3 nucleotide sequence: TGTGCCAGCAGTGAAGCATCCCGGTCCAGGACGCAGTATTTT.

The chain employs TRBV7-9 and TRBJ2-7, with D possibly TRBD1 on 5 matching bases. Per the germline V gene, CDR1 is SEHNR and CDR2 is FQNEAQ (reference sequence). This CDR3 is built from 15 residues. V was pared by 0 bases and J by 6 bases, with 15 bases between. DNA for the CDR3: TGTGCCAGCAGCTTAGCATTGGTCAGGGAAGGCGAGCAGTACTTC. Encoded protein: CASSLALVREGEQYF. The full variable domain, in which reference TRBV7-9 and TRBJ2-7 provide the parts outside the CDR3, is DTGVSQNPRHKITKRGQNVTFRCDPISEHNRLYWYRQTLGQGPEFLTYFQNEAQLEKSRLLSDRFSAERPKGSFSTLEIQRTEQGDSAMYLCASSLALVREGEQYFGPGTRLTVT.

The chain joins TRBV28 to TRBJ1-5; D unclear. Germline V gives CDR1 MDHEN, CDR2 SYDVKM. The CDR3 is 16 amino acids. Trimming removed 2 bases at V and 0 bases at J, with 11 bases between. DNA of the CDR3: TGTGCCAGCAGTTTACTCGGGGATTATAGCAATCAGCCCCAGCATTTT. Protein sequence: CASSLLGDYSNQPQHF.

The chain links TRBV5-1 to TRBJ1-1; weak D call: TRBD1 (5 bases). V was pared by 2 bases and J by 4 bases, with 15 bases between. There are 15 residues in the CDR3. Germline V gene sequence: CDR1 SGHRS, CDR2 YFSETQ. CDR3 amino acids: CASSLGQTGGTEAFF. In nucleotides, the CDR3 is TGCGCCAGCAGCTTAGGACAAACCGGGGGCACTGAAGCTTTCTTT.

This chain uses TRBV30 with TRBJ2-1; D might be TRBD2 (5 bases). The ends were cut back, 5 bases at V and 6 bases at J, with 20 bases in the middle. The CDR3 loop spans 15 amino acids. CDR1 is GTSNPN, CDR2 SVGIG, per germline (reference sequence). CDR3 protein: CAWPGTLIRVNEQFF. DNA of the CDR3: TGTGCCTGGCCGGGAACTCTCATAAGAGTCAATGAGCAGTTCTTC.

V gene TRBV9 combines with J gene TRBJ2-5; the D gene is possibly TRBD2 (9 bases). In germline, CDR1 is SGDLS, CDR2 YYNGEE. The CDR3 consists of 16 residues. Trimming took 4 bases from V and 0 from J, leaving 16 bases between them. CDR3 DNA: TGTGCCAGCAGCCAGGGGGCGGGGGGGTACCAAGAGACCCAGTACTTC. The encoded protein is CASSQGAGGYQETQYF.

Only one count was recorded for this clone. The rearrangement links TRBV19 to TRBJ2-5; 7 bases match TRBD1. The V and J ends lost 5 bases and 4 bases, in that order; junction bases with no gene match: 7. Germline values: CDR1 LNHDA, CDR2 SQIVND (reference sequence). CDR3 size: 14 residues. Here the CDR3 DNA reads TGTGCCAGTAGTCCGCCGGGACAGCGAGAGACCCAGTACTTC. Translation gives CASSPPGQRETQYF.

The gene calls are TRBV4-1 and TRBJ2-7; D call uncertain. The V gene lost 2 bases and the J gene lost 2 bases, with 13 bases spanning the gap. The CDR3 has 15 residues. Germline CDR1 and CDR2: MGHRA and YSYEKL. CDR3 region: CASSQSVDLAYEQYF. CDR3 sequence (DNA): TGCGCCAGCAGCCAATCAGTTGACTTGGCCTACGAGCAGTACTTC.

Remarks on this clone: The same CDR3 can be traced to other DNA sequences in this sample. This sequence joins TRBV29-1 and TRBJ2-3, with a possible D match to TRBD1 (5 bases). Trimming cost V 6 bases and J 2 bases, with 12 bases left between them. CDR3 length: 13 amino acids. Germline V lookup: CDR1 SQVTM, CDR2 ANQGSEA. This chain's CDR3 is CSVRGLTTDTQYF. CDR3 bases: TGCAGCGTAAGGGGCCTTACCACAGATACGCAGTATTTT.

In DNA, the CDR3 is TGCAGCGTACTAGCGAGGGCTTACAATGAGCAGTTCTTC. Its protein product is CSVLARAYNEQFF. The chain joins TRBV29-1 to TRBJ2-1; 7 bases align to TRBD2. The V gene's germline CDR1 is SQVTM and CDR2 ANQGSEA. V trimming: 6 bases; J trimming: 4 bases; junction bases outside the gene matches: 6. The CDR3 loop spans 13 amino acids.

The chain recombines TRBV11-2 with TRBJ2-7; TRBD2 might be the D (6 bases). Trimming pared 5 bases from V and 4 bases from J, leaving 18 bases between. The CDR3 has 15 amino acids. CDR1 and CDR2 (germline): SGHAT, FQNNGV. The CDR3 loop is CASSGLGGLRYEQYF. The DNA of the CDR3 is TGTGCCAGCAGCGGTTTGGGGGGTTTGAGGTACGAGCAGTACTTC.

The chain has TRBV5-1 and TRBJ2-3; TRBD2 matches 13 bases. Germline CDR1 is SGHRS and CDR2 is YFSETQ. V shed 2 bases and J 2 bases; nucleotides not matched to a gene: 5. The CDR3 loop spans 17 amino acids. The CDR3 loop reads CASSFRLAGGNTDTQYF. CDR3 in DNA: TGCGCCAGCAGCTTCCGACTAGCGGGGGGAAACACAGATACGCAGTATTTT.

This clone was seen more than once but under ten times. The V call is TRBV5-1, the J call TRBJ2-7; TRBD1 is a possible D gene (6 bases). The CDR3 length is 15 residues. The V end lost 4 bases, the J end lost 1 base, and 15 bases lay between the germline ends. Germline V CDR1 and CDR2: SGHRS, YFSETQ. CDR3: CASSLTPQGSYEQYF. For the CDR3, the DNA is TGCGCCAGCAGCCTAACCCCGCAGGGGTCCTACGAGCAGTACTTC.

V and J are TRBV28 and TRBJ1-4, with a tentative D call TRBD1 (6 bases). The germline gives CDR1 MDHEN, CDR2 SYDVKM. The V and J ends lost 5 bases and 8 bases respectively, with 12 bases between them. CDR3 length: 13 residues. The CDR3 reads CASSLGQLEKLFF. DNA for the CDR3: TGTGCCAGCAGTCTCGGACAGCTGGAAAAACTGTTTTTT.

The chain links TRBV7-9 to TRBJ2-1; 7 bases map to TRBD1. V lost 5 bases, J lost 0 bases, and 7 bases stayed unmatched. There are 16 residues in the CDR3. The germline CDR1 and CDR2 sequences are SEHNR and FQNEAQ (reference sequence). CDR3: CASSPAGTVSYNEQFF. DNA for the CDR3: TGTGCCAGCAGCCCAGCCGGGACAGTCTCCTACAATGAGCAGTTCTTC.

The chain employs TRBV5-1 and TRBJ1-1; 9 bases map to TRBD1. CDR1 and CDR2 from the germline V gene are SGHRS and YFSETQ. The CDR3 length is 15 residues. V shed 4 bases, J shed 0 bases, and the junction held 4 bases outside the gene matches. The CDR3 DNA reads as TGCGCCAGCAGCCACCGGACAGGGGTGAACACTGAAGCTTTCTTT. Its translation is CASSHRTGVNTEAFF.

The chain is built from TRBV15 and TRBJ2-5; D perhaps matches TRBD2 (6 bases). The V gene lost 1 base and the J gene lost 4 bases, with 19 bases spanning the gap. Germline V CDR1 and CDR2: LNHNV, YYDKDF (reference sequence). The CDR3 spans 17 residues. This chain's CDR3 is CATSRAPTSKRPETQYF. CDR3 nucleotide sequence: TGTGCCACCAGCAGAGCCCCGACTAGTAAGAGGCCAGAGACCCAGTACTTC.

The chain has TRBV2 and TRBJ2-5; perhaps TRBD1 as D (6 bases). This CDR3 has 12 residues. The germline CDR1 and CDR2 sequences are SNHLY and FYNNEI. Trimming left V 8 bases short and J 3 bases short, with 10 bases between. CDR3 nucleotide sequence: TGTGCCAGCCGAAGACAGGAAGAGACCCAGTACTTC. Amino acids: CASRRQEETQYF.

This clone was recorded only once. CDR3 DNA: TGCGCCAGCAGCCAGCTACAGGCGCCTTACGAGCAGTACTTC. Its protein is CASSQLQAPYEQYF. The V call is TRBV5-1, the J call TRBJ2-5; D possibly corresponds to TRBD1 (5 bases). The J call is uncertain, as TRBJ2-7 better fits the DNA end. This CDR3 is built from 14 residues. Germline lookup yields CDR1 SGHRS and CDR2 YFSETQ.

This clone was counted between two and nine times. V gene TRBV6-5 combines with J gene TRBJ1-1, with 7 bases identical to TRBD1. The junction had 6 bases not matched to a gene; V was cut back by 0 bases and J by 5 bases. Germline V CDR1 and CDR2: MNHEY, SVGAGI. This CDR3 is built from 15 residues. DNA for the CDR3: TGTGCCAGCAGTTACTCGGTGACAGGGAAAACTGAAGCTTTCTTT. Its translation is CASSYSVTGKTEAFF.

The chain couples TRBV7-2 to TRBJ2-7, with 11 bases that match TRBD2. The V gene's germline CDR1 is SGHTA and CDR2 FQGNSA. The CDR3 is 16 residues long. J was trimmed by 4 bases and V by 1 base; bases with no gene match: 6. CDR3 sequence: CASSLGTSGRPYEQYF. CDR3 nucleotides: TGTGCCAGCAGCTTAGGTACTAGCGGGAGACCTTACGAGCAGTACTTC.

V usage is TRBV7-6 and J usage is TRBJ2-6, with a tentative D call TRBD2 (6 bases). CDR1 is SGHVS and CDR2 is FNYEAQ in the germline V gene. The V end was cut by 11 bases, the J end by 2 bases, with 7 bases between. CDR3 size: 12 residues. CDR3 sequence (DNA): TGTGCCTCGGGAGCTGGGGCCAACGTCCTGACTTTC. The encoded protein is CASGAGANVLTF.

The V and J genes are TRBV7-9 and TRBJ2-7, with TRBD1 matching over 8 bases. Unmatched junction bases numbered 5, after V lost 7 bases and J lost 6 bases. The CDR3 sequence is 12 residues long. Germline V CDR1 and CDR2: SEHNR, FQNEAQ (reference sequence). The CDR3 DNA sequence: TGTGCCAGCAACATGGACAGGGTCGAGCAGTACTTC. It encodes CASNMDRVEQYF.

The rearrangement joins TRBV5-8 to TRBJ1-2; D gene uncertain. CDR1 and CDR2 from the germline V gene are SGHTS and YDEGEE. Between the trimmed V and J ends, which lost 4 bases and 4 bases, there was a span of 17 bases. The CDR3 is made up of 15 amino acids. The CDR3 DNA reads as TGTGCCAGCAGCCGAGGCGGCAGGACTCCCTATGGCTACACCTTC. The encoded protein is CASSRGGRTPYGYTF.

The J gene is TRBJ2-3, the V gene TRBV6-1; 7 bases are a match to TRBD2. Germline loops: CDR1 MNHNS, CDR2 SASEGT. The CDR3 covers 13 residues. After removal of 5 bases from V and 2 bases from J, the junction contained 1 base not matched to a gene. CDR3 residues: CASSRDYTDTQYF. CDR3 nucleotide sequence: TGTGCCAGCAGTCGGGACTACACAGATACGCAGTATTTT.

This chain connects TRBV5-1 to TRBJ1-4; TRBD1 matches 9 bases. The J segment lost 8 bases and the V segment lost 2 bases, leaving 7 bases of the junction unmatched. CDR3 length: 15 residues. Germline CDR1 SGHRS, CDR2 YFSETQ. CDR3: CASSLPGQGYEKLFF. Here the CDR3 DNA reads TGCGCCAGCAGCTTACCGGGACAGGGATACGAAAAACTGTTTTTT.

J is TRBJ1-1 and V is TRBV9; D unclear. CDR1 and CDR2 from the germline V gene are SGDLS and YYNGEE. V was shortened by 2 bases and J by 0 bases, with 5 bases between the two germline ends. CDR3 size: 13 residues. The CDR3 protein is CASSVLLNTEAFF. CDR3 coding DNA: TGTGCCAGCAGCGTTCTATTGAACACTGAAGCTTTCTTT. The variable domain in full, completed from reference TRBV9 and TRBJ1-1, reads DSGVTQTPKHLITATGQRVTLRCSPRSGDLSVYWYQQSLDQGLQFLIQYYNGEERAKGNILERFSAQQFPDLHSELNLSSLELGDSALYFCASSVLLNTEAFFGQGTRLTVV.